The clone carrying this TCR beta chain was seen ten or more times. Antigen: not known. Template switching by 5'RACE produced TCR cDNA, adding a universal primer site and UMIs. One entry per CDR3 protein results from TCRdb running MiXCR on the 5' RACE reads. The sample contains about 47,000 distinct CDR3 sequences, roughly 7.3% of which appear only once. This CDR3 contains 14 residues. Per germline, CDR1 SGHNT and CDR2 YYREEE (reference sequence). V lost 1 base and J 2 bases, leaving 10 bases between the germline ends. These data come from a study of T cells after yellow fever vaccination. Findings and limits, study-wide: Most clones from primary vaccination were detected again post-booster (approximately 96% CD4, 88% CD8). Peaking on day 5 versus 15, the secondary response was faster but weaker.

The receptor was derived from a man aged 18 to 29 who received the YFV17D yellow fever vaccine. This material consisted of CD8+ T cells sorted from PBMCs, taken around 15 days after the first yellow fever vaccination. The chain uses TRBV5-4 and TRBJ2-7; D is uncertain. The CDR3 sequence: CASSLSASPYEQYF. As DNA, the CDR3 is TGTGCCAGCAGCTTGTCGGCCAGTCCCTACGAGCAGTACTTC.